This TCR beta chain emerged from a study of blood T cell repertoires in COVID-19. The V gene end was trimmed by 1 base and the J gene end by 6 bases; junction bases not matched to a gene: 9. The CDR3 loop spans 16 amino acids. Germline assignment: CDR1 SEHNR and CDR2 FQNEAQ (reference sequence). The table lists this clone with a count of one. Profiling relied on immunoSEQ multiplex PCR, and the TCRdb table lists in-frame clones only, not all of them. The sample lists around 300,000 clones, nearly 90% seen once, with roughly 1.8% in the top ten. Categorization into cohorts depended on clinical history that participants reported. Recovered status applied to Cohort 3 donors who had two consecutive negative PCRs. It also applied to those with clearance or with symptom resolution.

What was sequenced was PBMCs or T cells enriched from blood (not recorded which). The V call is TRBV7-9, the J call TRBJ1-1; 9 bases map to TRBD1. The sequence came from a woman aged 55-70 years who had recovered from COVID-19. CDR3: CASSLDLGQGNPEAFF. Here the CDR3 DNA reads TGTGCCAGCAGCTTAGACCTGGGACAGGGCAATCCTGAAGCTTTCTTT.